A selection of T cell receptor beta chains follows, all from one sample in a study of T cell responses to AZD1222 COVID-19 vaccine. Generated by immunoSEQ multiplex PCR, the TCRdb table keeps only in-frame clones and is missing some. The table lists approximately 110,000 clones, about nine tenths of them singletons, with roughly 4.1% in the top ten. Sequences were derived from peripheral blood, sampled on day 0 of AZD1222 vaccination. The receptors stem from an adult in good health. CDR3s include the opening cysteine and the closing phenylalanine or tryptophan. A D gene is named only where the DNA matches it firmly. For some rows the clone size is stated as once, few or many, or as a class when expanded; others skip it.

CDR3 DNA,CDR3 protein,D gene,clone size,V gene,J gene
TGTGCCAGCAGAGCGGGGGGCAGGACACGAGAAGCTTTCTTT,CASRAGGRTREAFF,.,.,TRBV28,TRBJ1-1
TGTGCCAGCAGCCTTCCGACTAGCGGGGGAGACTACGAGCAGTACTTC,CASSLPTSGGDYEQYF,TRBD2,.,TRBV28,TRBJ2-7
TGTGCCAGCAGCCAAGCCGGAAGGTTCTATGGCTACACCTTC,CASSQAGRFYGYTF,.,.,TRBV14,TRBJ1-2
TGTGCCAGCAGCTTAGCCCGGGCTTTGGGGACAGATACGCAGTATTTT,CASSLARALGTDTQYF,.,.,TRBV7-8,TRBJ2-3
TGTGCCAGTAGTATTGTGGGCTACACTGAAGCTTTCTTT,CASSIVGYTEAFF,.,.,TRBV19,TRBJ1-1
TGTGCTAGTGGTTTGTTAGGGCGGGAGGGAAGGACCCAGTACTTC,CASGLLGREGRTQYF,TRBD2,once,TRBV12-5,TRBJ2-5
TGTGCCAGCCACCTTGGATGGGCCTACGAGCAGTACTTC,CASHLGWAYEQYF,.,.,TRBV2,TRBJ2-7
TGCAGCGTTGAAAAGGCTAGCGGGAGAACCTACGAGCAGTACTTC,CSVEKASGRTYEQYF,TRBD2,.,TRBV29-1,TRBJ2-7
TGTGCCAGTAGTGTAGGGCGGGTTGGCAATCAGCCCCAGCATTTT,CASSVGRVGNQPQHF,.,.,TRBV19,TRBJ1-5
TGCGCCAGCAGCAGACGAAGCGGGAGGGCCTCCTACGAGCAGTACTTC,CASSRRSGRASYEQYF,TRBD2,.,TRBV5-1,TRBJ2-7
TGTGCCAGCAGCTTGCACTATGGCTACACCTTC,CASSLHYGYTF,.,.,TRBV7-9,TRBJ1-2
TGTGCCAGCAGCCATGGAGATATGGGCTACGAGCAGTACTTC,CASSHGDMGYEQYF,.,once,TRBV4-2,TRBJ2-7
TGCGCCAGCAGCCCGGCAGGGACAGCTAACTATGGCTACACCTTC,CASSPAGTANYGYTF,TRBD1,.,TRBV5-1,TRBJ1-2
TGTGCCAGCAGCCCAAGGACAGCCTCCTACGAGCAGTACTTC,CASSPRTASYEQYF,.,.,TRBV7-9,TRBJ2-7
TGTGCCAGCAGTTCGACAGATACGCAGTATTTT,CASSSTDTQYF,.,.,TRBV12-3/TRBV12-4,TRBJ2-3
TGTGCCAGCAGTTACACAGGGTATTGGACCTACAATGAGCAGTTCTTC,CASSYTGYWTYNEQFF,.,.,TRBV6-5,TRBJ2-1
TGTGCCAGCAGTGAATATAACGTCGGGGATACGCAGTATTTT,CASSEYNVGDTQYF,.,.,TRBV25-1,TRBJ2-3
TGTGCCAGCACCGGTTACACCGGGGAGCTGTTTTTT,CASTGYTGELFF,.,.,TRBV6-5,TRBJ2-2
TGTGCCAGCGGGGTGATGGGTGAAAAACTGTTTTTT,CASGVMGEKLFF,.,.,TRBV28,TRBJ1-4
TGTGCCAGCAGTGCCATTCAGGGACAGCAGTACTTC,CASSAIQGQQYF,.,.,TRBV27,TRBJ2-7
TGTGCCAGCAGCCAAGACCCAGATGACCAGGCTGGCTACACCTTC,CASSQDPDDQAGYTF,.,.,TRBV3-1/TRBV3-2,TRBJ1-2
TGTGCCAGCAGCTTCTCAGGGACAGGGGTCGAAAAACTGTTTTTT,CASSFSGTGVEKLFF,TRBD1,.,TRBV7-9,TRBJ1-4
TGTGCCACCAGTGACCCCTCCGGGGGTGGAGAGACCCAGTACTTC,CATSDPSGGGETQYF,.,.,TRBV24-1,TRBJ2-5
TGTGCCAGCAGCAAGACTAACCCCTCCTACAATGAGCAGTTCTTC,CASSKTNPSYNEQFF,.,.,TRBV2,TRBJ2-1
TGTGCCAGTAGTATAGTACCTCCTGGGGCCAACGTCCTGACTTTC,CASSIVPPGANVLTF,.,.,TRBV19,TRBJ2-6
TGTGCCAGCAGTTTGGGACAGGGCTACGAGCAGTACTTC,CASSLGQGYEQYF,TRBD1,.,TRBV6-5,TRBJ2-7
TGTGCCAGCATTAACACAGGGACCGTGGGTACGCAGTATTTT,CASINTGTVGTQYF,.,few,TRBV27,TRBJ2-3
TGCGCCAGCAGACCGACTAGCGGGAGCACAGATACGCAGTATTTT,CASRPTSGSTDTQYF,TRBD2,.,TRBV5-1,TRBJ2-3
TGTGCCAGCACCTGGTCGGGCAAAAAACTGTTTTTT,CASTWSGKKLFF,.,.,TRBV28,TRBJ1-4
TGTGCCAGCAGTAAGGACTCTCCCTACAATGAGCAGTTCTTC,CASSKDSPYNEQFF,.,.,TRBV2,TRBJ2-1
TGCAGCGTTGCTTTGGGGTACCCGACCTACGAGCAGTACTTC,CSVALGYPTYEQYF,.,.,TRBV29-1,TRBJ2-7
TGCGCCAGCAGCCCGTTTGGACAGACTAATGAAAAACTGTTTTTT,CASSPFGQTNEKLFF,.,.,TRBV5-1,TRBJ1-4
TGTGCCAGTAGTATAAACAGTTATGGCTACACCTTC,CASSINSYGYTF,.,.,TRBV19,TRBJ1-2
TGTGCCAGCAGTGAAAATTGGGGTTCTAGCAATCAGCCCCAGCATTTT,CASSENWGSSNQPQHF,.,.,TRBV6-1,TRBJ1-5
TGTGCCAGCTCACCCACCGGGACAGGGGCAGGTGGAAACACCATATATTTT,CASSPTGTGAGGNTIYF,TRBD1,.,TRBV18,TRBJ1-3
TGTGCCAGCGGTGAGGGATCCGGGGCCAACGTCCTGACTTTC,CASGEGSGANVLTF,.,.,TRBV7-9,TRBJ2-6
TGTGCCAGCAGCGTAGTCCCTAGCGGGGGCGAGCAGTACTTC,CASSVVPSGGEQYF,TRBD2,.,TRBV9,TRBJ2-7
TGTGCCAGCAGCGAGACTAGCGGGGGGACCTACAATGAGCAGTTCTTC,CASSETSGGTYNEQFF,TRBD2,.,TRBV4-2,TRBJ2-1
TGTGCCAGCAGCTCGATAAGGGCAGAGACCCAGTACTTC,CASSSIRAETQYF,.,once,TRBV7-9,TRBJ2-5
TGTGCCAGCAGCCTTAATCAGGGACTAGCGGGAGGGAATGAGCAGTTCTTC,CASSLNQGLAGGNEQFF,TRBD2,.,TRBV7-2,TRBJ2-1